This passage covers 14 T cell receptor beta chains from one sample sequenced in a study of blood T cells in healthy people across ages. Combining a sample-barcoded 5' primer with a J-beta primer mix, a second PCR ran for roughly 6 to 11 cycles. One entry per CDR3 protein results from TCRdb running MiXCR on the 5' RACE reads. The sample holds 1 million or so distinct CDR3 sequences, about 23% seen once. These data were also filed under a second study, of T cells of mothers and their children.

Sequencing was done on a sample of blood. The source is a girl aged 2-10 years in good health.

The chain has TRBV18 and TRBJ1-6; D gene uncertain. The CDR3 is 14 amino acids. V lost 5 bases, J lost 8 bases, and 13 bases lay in between. Germline-derived CDR1 and CDR2 are KGHSH and LQKENI. The CDR3 nucleotides are TGTGCCAGCTCAGGAGGGAACGGTCATTCACCCCTCCACTTT. Protein: CASSGGNGHSPLHF. The variable domain in full, with the rest retrieved from reference TRBV18 and TRBJ1-6, is NAGVMQNPRHLVRRRGQEARLRCSPMKGHSHVYWYRQLPEEGLKFMVYLQKENIIDESGMPKERFSAEFPKEGPSILRIQQVVRGDSAAYFCASSGGNGHSPLHFGNGTRLTVT.

This chain joins TRBV11-2 and TRBJ2-5, with TRBD2 identical over 10 bases. The J call is uncertain, as TRBJ2-1 better fits the DNA end. The CDR3 covers 14 residues. Germline V lookup: CDR1 SGHAT, CDR2 FQNNGV. CDR3: CASSLVRTSGEQFF. The CDR3 nucleotides are TGTGCCAGCAGCTTAGTCCGGACTAGCGGTGAGCAGTTCTTC.

The chain links TRBV20-1 to TRBJ2-7, with D tentatively TRBD2 (8 bases). Trimming cost V 5 bases and J 2 bases, with 13 bases left between them. The CDR3 length is 13 residues. Per the germline V gene, CDR1 is DFQATT and CDR2 is SNEGSKA (reference sequence). CDR3: CSAGSGTAYEQYF. The CDR3 DNA sequence: TGCAGTGCTGGTAGCGGGACAGCCTACGAGCAGTACTTC.

The chain combines TRBV7-9 with TRBJ1-1; TRBD1 matches at 7 bases. After removal of 4 bases from V and 4 bases from J, the junction contained 6 bases not matched to a gene. The CDR3 has 14 amino acids. CDR1 SEHNR and CDR2 FQNEAQ come from the germline V gene (reference sequence). The CDR3 loop is CASSSGGWGTEAFF. For the CDR3, the DNA is TGTGCCAGCAGCTCAGGGGGATGGGGCACTGAAGCTTTCTTT.

There are a few counts of this clonotype. The chain uses TRBV4-1 and TRBJ2-3, with TRBD2 matching 9 bases. The CDR3 length is 17 residues. Germline V gene lookup returns CDR1 MGHRA and CDR2 YSYEKL. The trim removed 0 bases at V and 2 bases at J, leaving 6 bases unmatched. The CDR3 region has the DNA TGCGCCAGCAGCCAAGAAACTAGCGGGTCCAACACAGATACGCAGTATTTT. Its translation is CASSQETSGSNTDTQYF.

To note about this clonotype: At one of its ends the junction is not consistent with the germline gene, which may arise from a read error. This rearrangement joins TRBV29-1 to TRBJ2-5; no reliable D call. This CDR3 region has 9 residues. Germline V gene sequence: CDR1 SQVTM, CDR2 ANQGSEA. The CDR3 loop is CSVGTSRFF. CDR3 sequence (DNA): TGCAGCGTTGGAACTTCCCGGTTCTTC. Drawing the rest from reference TRBV29-1 and TRBJ2-5, the complete variable domain is SAVISQKPSRDICQRGTSLTIQCQVDSQVTMMFWYRQQPGQSLTLIATANQGSEATYESGFVIDKFPISRPNLTFSTLTVSNMSPEDSSIYLCSVGTSRFFGPGTRLLVL.

This clonotype was seen more than once but under ten times. The chain links TRBV7-8 to TRBJ2-7, with unresolved D. The CDR3 extends over 14 amino acids. Germline-derived CDR1 and CDR2 are SGHVS and FQNEAQ. V lost 5 bases and J 3 bases, leaving 14 bases between the germline ends. This chain's CDR3 is CASSPHRSNYEQYF. CDR3 DNA: TGTGCCAGCAGCCCCCACCGGTCTAACTACGAGCAGTACTTC.

The chain recombines TRBV19 with TRBJ2-2; the D gene is possibly TRBD1 (5 bases). CDR3 size: 14 residues. The germline gives CDR1 LNHDA, CDR2 SQIVND (reference sequence). V was pared by 7 bases and J by 1 base, with 10 bases between. The CDR3: CASTPTENTGELFF. In nucleotides, the CDR3 is TGTGCCAGTACTCCGACAGAGAACACCGGGGAGCTGTTTTTT.

The gene calls are TRBV7-9 and TRBJ2-5, with 9 nucleotides matching TRBD1. The V and J ends lost 0 bases and 5 bases, in that order; junction bases with no gene match: 4. Germline V gene data show CDR1 as SEHNR and CDR2 as FQNEAQ (reference sequence). The CDR3 is 15 residues long. DNA for the CDR3: TGTGCCAGCAGCTTAGCAACAGGGGGCAGGGAGACCCAGTACTTC. This gives the protein CASSLATGGRETQYF.

This clonotype was seen a single time. The rearrangement joins TRBV12-5 to TRBJ2-1, with TRBD2 as a possible D gene (5 bases). Trimming took 3 bases from V and 4 from J, leaving 10 bases between them. This CDR3 spans 14 amino acids. Looked up from germline, CDR1 is LGHNT and CDR2 is FRNRAP. The CDR3 DNA reads TGTGCTAGTGGTTTTCGGGAAGGGTACAATGAGCAGTTCTTC. This codes for CASGFREGYNEQFF.

This chain joins TRBV4-1 and TRBJ2-5, with D possibly being TRBD1 or TRBD2 (5 bases each). With the DNA end fitting TRBJ2-7 better, the J assignment may be wrong. CDR3 length: 16 residues. Germline V gives CDR1 MGHRA, CDR2 YSYEKL. This CDR3 reads CASSQDLGTAAYEQYF. The CDR3 DNA is TGCGCCAGCAGCCAAGATTTGGGGACGGCTGCCTACGAGCAGTACTTC.

The CDR3 region has the DNA TGTGCCAGCAGCCTAGTGAGAGAGTTGGAGACCCAGTACTTC. This translates into CASSLVRELETQYF. The chain joins TRBV7-9 to TRBJ2-5, with unresolved D. Germline CDR1 and CDR2: SEHNR and FQNEAQ (reference sequence). Trimming shortened V by 5 bases and J by 5 bases, and 15 bases separated the two germline ends. CDR3 length: 14 residues.

CDR3 in DNA: TGTGCCAGCAGCTTACGGGGGAGTCCCGTAGAGACCCAGTACTTC. Its protein is CASSLRGSPVETQYF. The chain recombines TRBV13 with TRBJ2-5; D is perhaps TRBD2 (6 bases). Between the trimmed V and J ends, which lost 2 bases and 4 bases, there was a span of 14 bases. Germline V lookup: CDR1 PRHDT, CDR2 FYEKMQ (reference sequence). The CDR3 is made up of 15 amino acids.

This clonotype turned up a few times. The rearrangement joins TRBV29-1 to TRBJ1-2; tentatively, D is TRBD1 (6 bases). This CDR3 spans 14 amino acids. Germline V gives CDR1 SQVTM, CDR2 ANQGSEA. Between the trimmed V and J ends, which lost 4 bases and 3 bases, there was a span of 15 bases. DNA of the CDR3: TGCAGCGTTGGGGGACACCTAAGGGACTATGGCTACACCTTC. It encodes CSVGGHLRDYGYTF.